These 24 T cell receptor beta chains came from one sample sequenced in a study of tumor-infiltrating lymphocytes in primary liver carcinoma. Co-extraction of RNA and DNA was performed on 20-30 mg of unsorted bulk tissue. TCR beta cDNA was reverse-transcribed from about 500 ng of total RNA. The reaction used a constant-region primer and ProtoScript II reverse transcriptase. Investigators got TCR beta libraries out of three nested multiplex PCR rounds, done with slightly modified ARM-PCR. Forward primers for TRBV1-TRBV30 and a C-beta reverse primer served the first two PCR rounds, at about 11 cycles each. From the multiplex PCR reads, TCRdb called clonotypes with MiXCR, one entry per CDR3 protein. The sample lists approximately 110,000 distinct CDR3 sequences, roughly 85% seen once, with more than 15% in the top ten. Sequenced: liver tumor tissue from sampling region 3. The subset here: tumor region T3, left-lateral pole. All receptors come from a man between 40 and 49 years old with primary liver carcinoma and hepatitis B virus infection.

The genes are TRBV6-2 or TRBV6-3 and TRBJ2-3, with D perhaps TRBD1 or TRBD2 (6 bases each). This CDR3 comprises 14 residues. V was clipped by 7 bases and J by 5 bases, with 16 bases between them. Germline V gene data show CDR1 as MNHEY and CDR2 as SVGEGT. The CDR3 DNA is TGTGCCAGCAACAGGGACTCTAGGATAGATACGCAGTATTTT. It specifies CASNRDSRIDTQYF.

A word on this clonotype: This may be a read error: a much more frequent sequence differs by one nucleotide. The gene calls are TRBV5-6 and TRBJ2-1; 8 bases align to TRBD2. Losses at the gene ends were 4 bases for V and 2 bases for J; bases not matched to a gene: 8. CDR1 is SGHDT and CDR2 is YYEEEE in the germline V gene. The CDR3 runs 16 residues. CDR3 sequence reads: CASSRTSRSTYNEQFF. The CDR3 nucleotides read TGTGCCAGCAGCAGGACTAGCAGGAGTACCTACAATGAGCAGTTCTTC.

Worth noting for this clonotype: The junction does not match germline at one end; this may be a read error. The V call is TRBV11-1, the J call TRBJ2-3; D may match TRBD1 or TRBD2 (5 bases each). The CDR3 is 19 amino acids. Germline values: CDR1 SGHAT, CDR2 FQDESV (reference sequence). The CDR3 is CASSSGGNSVEARTDTLYF. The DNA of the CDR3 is TGTGCCAGCAGCTCTGGGGGAAACTCTGTTGAAGCCCGCACAGATACGCTGTATTTT.

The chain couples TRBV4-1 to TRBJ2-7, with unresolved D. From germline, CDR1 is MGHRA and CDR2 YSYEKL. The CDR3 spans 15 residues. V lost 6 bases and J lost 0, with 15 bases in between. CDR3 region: CASSRPDSHSYEQYF. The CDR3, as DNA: TGCGCCAGCAGTCGACCCGACTCGCACTCCTACGAGCAGTACTTC.

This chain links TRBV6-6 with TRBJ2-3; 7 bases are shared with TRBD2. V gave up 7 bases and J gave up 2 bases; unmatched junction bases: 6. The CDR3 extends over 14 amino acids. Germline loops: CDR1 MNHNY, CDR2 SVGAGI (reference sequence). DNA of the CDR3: TGTGCCAGCAATTGGGGGGGAAACACAGATACGCAGTATTTT. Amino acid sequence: CASNWGGNTDTQYF.

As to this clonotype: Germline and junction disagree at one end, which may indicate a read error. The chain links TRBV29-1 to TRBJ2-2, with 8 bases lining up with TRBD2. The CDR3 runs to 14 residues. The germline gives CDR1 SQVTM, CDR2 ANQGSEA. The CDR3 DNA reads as TGCAGCGTTGCGACTAGCGCGAACACCTGGGAGCTGTATTTT. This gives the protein CSVATSANTWELYF.

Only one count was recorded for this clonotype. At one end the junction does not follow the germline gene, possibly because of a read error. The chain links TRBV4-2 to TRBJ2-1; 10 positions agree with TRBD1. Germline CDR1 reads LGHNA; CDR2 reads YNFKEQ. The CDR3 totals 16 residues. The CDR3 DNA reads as TGTGACAGCAGCCACGTCGGGGGACAGGGGAACAATGAACAGTTCTTC. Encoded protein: CDSSHVGGQGNNEQFF.

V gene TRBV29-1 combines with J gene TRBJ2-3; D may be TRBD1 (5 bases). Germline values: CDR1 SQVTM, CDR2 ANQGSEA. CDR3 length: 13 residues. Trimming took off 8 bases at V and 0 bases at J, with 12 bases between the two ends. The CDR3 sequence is CSLRTTSTDTQYF. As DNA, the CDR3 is TGCAGCCTCCGGACAACTAGCACAGATACGCAGTATTTT.

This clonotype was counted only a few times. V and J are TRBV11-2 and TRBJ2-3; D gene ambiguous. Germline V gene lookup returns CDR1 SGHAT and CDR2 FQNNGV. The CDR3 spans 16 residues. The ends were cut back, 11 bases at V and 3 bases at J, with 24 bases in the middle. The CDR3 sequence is CACSLVVGRATDTQYF. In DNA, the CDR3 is TGTGCCTGTAGCTTAGTAGTTGGACGGGCGACAGATACGCAGTATTTT.

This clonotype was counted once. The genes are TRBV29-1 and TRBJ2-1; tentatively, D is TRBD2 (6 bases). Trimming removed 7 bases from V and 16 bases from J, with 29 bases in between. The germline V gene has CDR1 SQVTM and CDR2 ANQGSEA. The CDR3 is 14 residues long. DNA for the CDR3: TGCAGCGCAAACTCCGGGACTCACGACAATGAACACTTCTTC. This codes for CSANSGTHDNEHFF.

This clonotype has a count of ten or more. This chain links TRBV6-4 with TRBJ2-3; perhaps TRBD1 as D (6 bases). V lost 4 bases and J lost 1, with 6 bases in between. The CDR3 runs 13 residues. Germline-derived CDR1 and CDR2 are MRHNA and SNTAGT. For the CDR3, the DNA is TGTGCCAGCAGTGCAGGGGGCACAGATACGCAGTATTTT. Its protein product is CASSAGGTDTQYF.

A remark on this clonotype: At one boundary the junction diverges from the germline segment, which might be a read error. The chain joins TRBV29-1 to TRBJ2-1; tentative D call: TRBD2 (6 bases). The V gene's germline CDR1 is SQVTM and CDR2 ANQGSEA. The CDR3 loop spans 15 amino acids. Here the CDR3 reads CSVLRQAGLYIEQFF. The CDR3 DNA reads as TGCAGCGTCCTTAGACAAGCGGGCCTATACATTGAGCAGTTCTTC.

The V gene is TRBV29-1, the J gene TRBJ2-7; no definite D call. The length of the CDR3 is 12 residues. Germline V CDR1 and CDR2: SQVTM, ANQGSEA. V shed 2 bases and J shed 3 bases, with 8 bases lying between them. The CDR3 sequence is CSVELAHYEQYF. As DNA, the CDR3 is TGCAGCGTTGAATTAGCCCACTACGAGCAGTACTTC.

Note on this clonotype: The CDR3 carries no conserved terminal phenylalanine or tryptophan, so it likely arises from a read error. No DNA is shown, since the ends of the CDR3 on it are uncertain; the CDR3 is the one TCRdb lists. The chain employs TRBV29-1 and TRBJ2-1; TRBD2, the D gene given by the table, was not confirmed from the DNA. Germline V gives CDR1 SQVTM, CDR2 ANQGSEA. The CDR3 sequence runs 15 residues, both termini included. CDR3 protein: CSVGLAGRFYNELFI.

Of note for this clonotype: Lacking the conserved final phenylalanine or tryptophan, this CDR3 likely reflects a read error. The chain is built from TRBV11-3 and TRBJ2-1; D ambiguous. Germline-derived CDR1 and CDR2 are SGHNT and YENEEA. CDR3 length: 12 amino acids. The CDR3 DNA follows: TGTGCCAGCAGCATAAATGCCAATAAGCAGTTCCTC. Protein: CASSINANKQFL.

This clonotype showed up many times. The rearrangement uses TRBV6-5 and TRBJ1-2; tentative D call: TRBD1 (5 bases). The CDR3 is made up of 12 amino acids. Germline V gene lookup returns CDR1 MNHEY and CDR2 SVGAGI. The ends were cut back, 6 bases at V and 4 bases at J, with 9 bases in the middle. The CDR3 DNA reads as TGTGCCAGCAGATCGACAGTCTATGGCTACACCTTC. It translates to CASRSTVYGYTF.

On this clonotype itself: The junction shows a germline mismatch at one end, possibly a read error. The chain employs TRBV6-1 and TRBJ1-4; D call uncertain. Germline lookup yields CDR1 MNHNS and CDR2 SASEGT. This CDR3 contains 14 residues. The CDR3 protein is CASTIGTTNEKMFF. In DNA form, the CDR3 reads TGTGCCAGCACTATCGGTACAACCAATGAAAAAATGTTTTTT.

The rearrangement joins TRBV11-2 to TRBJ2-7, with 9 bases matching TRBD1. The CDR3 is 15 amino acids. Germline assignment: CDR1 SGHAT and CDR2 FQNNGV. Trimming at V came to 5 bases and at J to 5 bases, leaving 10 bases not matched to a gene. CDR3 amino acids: CASSLGWTGVNEQYF. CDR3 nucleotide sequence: TGTGCCAGCAGCCTAGGATGGACAGGGGTAAACGAGCAGTACTTC.

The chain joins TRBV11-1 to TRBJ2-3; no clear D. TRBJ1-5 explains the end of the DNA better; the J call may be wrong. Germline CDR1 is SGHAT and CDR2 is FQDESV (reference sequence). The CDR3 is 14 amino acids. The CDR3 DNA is TGTGCCAGCAGCCCCACCCCTGAAGCAGATACACAGCATTTT. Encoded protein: CASSPTPEADTQHF.

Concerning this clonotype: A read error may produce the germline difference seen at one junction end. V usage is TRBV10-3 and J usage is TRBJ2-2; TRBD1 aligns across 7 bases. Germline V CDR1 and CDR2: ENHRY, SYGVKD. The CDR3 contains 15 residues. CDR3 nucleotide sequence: TGTGCGATCAGTGAGCGACAGGGGAACACCGGGGAGCTGTTTTTT. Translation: CAISERQGNTGELFF.

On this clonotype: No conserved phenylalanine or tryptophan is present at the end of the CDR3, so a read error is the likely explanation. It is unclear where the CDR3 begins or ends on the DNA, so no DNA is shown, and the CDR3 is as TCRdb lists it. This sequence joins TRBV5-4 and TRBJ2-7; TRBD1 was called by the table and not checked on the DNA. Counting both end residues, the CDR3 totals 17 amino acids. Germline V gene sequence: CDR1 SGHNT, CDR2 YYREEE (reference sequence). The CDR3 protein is CASSLEAVSGGIYEQCI.

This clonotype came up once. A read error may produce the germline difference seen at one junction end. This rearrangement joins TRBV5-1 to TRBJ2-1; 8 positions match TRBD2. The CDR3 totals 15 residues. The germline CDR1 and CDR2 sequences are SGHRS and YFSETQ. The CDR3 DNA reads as TGCGCCTGCAGCTTGTCAGCGGGGGTATACAATGAGCAGTTCTTC. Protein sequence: CACSLSAGVYNEQFF.

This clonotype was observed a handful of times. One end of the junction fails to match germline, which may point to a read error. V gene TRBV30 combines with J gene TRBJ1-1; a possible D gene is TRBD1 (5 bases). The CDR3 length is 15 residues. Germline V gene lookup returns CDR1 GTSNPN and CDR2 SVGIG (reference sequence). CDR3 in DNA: TGTGCCTGGAGTCTAGCGGGGCTTGGGAACACTGGAGCTTTCTTT. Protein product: CAWSLAGLGNTGAFF.

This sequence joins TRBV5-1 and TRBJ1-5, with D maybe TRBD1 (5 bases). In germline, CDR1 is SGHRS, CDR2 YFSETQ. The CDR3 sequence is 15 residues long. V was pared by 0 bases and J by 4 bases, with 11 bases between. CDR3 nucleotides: TGCGCCAGCAGCTTGGGGGGGATTAGTAATCAGCCCCAGCATTTT. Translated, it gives CASSLGGISNQPQHF. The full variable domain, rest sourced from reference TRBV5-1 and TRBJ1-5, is KAGVTQTPRYLIKTRGQQVTLSCSPISGHRSVSWYQQTPGQGLQFLFEYFSETQRNKGNFPGRFSGRQFSNSRSEMNVSTLELGDSALYLCASSLGGISNQPQHFGDGTRLSIL.